This TCR beta chain was recovered during a study of blood T cell repertoires in COVID-19. The CDR3 has 13 amino acids. Per germline, CDR1 ENHRY and CDR2 SYGVKD. The ends were cut back, 8 bases at V and 2 bases at J, with 12 bases in the middle. How the authors handled the data: Counts of nucleated cells, estimated from reference gene primer amplification, were obtained. Profiling relied on immunoSEQ multiplex PCR, and the TCRdb table lists in-frame clones only, not all of them. That table gives V, J and clone size, and the DNA gave D and trimming. The data hold over 100,000 clones, with 70% to 90% observed a single time.

Sequencing used peripheral blood. The rearrangement uses TRBV10-3 and TRBJ2-5, with D maybe TRBD1 (6 bases). The receptor's source is a woman in her sixties or seventies with acute or convalescent COVID-19. DNA of the CDR3: TGTGCCATCGCGGACAGCGGACAAGAGACCCAGTACTTC. Amino acids: CAIADSGQETQYF.